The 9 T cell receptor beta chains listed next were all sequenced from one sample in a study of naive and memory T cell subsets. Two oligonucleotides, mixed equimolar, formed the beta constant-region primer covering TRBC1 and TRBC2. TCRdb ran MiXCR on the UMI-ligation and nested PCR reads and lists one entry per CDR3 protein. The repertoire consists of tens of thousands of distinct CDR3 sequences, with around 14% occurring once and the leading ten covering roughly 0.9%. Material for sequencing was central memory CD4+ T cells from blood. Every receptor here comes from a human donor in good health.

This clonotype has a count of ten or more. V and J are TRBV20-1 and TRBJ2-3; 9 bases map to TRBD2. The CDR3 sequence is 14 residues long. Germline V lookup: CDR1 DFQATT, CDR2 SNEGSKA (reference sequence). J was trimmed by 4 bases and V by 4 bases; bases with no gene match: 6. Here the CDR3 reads CSATGLASADTQYF. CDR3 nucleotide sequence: TGCAGTGCTACCGGACTAGCGTCGGCAGATACGCAGTATTTT.

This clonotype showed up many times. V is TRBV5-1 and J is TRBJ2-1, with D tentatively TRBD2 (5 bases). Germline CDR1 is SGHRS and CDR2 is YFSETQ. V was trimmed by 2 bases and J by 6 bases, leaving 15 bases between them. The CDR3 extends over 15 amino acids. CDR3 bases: TGCGCCAGCAGCTTCGCCCCAACTAGAACCAATGAGCAGTTCTTC. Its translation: CASSFAPTRTNEQFF.

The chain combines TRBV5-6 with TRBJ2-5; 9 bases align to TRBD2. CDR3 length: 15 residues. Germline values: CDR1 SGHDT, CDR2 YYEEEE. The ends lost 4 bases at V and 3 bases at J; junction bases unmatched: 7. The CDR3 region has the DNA TGTGCCAGCAGCCCTACGGGACTAGCTAAAGAGACCCAGTACTTC. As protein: CASSPTGLAKETQYF.

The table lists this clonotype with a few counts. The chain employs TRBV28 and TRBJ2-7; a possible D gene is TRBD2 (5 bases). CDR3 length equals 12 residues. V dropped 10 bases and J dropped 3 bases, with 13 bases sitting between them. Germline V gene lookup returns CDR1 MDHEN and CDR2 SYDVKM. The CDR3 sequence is CATEGALYEQYF. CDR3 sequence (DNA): TGTGCCACCGAGGGCGCGCTCTACGAGCAGTACTTC.

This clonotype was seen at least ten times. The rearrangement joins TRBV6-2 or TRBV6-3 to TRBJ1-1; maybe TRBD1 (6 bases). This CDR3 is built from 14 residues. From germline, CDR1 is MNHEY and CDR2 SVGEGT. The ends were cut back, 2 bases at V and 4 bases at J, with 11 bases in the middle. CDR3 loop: CASSYLVRGTEAFF. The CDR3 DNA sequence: TGTGCCAGCAGTTACCTCGTCAGGGGCACTGAAGCTTTCTTT.

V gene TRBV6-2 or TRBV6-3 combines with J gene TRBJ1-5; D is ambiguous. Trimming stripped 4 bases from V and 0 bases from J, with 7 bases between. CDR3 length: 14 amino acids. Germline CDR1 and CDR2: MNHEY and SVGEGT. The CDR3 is CASSSTASNQPQHF. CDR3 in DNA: TGTGCCAGCAGTTCAACAGCTAGCAATCAGCCCCAGCATTTT.

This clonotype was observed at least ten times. CDR3 sequence reads: CAWISGEGTAYGYTF. Here the CDR3 DNA reads TGTGCCTGGATCAGTGGAGAAGGAACGGCCTATGGCTACACCTTC. The rearrangement joins TRBV30 to TRBJ1-2; D is undetermined. CDR1 and CDR2 (germline): GTSNPN, SVGIG (reference sequence). The V end lost 4 bases, the J end lost 4 bases, and 19 bases lay between the germline ends. The CDR3 has 15 residues.

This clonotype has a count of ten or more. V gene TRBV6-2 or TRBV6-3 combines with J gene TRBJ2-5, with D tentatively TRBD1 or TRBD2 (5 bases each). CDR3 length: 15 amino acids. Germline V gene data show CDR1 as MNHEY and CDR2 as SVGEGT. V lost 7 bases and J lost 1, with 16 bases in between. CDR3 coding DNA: TGTGCCAGCACCCTGTGGTCTGGGGGCCAAGAGACCCAGTACTTC. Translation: CASTLWSGGQETQYF.

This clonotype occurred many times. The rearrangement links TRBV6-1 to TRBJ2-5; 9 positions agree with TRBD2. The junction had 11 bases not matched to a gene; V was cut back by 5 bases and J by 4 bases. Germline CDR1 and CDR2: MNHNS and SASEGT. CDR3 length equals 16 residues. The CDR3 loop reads CASSRPTSGFSETQYF. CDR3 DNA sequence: TGTGCCAGCAGTCGACCTACTAGCGGGTTCTCAGAGACCCAGTACTTC.